These 18 T cell receptor beta chains share one sample of origin, sequenced in a study of read filtering for tumor transcriptome and immune sequencing. The library was built from roughly 400 ng RNA with molecular barcoded adaptors for alpha/delta and beta/gamma chains. TCRdb reprocessed the reads with MiXCR, giving one entry per CDR3 protein. The profile covers 25,000 to 35,000 distinct CDR3 sequences, with roughly 20% appearing a single time and approximately 16% taken by the ten largest. The source material was a population of CD138-negative cells sorted from bone marrow. The receptors were gathered from a donor at least 40 years old with multiple myeloma.

This clonotype was counted many times. The chain recombines TRBV5-6 with TRBJ2-7, with D perhaps matching TRBD1 (5 bases). Trimming stripped 4 bases from V and 3 bases from J, with 29 bases between. The CDR3 consists of 19 residues. Germline V gene sequence: CDR1 SGHDT, CDR2 YYEEEE. CDR3 protein: CASSGPRRIKKGEGYEQYF. The CDR3 nucleotides are TGTGCCAGCAGCGGACCTCGACGCATCAAAAAAGGGGAAGGCTACGAGCAGTACTTC. Variable domain in full (rest from reference TRBV5-6 and TRBJ2-7): DAGVTQSPTHLIKTRGQQVTLRCSPKSGHDTVSWYQQALGQGPQFIFQYYEEEERQRGNFPDRFSGHQFPNYSSELNVNALLLGDSALYLCASSGPRRIKKGEGYEQYFGPGTRLTVT.

Only a few counts were recorded for this clonotype. V is TRBV20-1 and J is TRBJ2-3; 7 bases match TRBD1. J gave up 1 base and V 1 base, and 5 bases lay outside the gene matches. CDR1 is DFQATT, CDR2 SNEGSKA, per germline (reference sequence). The length of the CDR3 is 15 residues. CDR3 sequence: CSARGETGGTDTQYF. As DNA, the CDR3 is TGCAGTGCTAGAGGGGAAACAGGGGGCACAGATACGCAGTATTTT.

This clonotype has ten or more counts. V usage is TRBV6-1 and J usage is TRBJ2-6; D uncertain. The CDR3 totals 15 residues. Germline CDR1 MNHNS, CDR2 SASEGT. V lost 1 base, J lost 4 bases, and 8 bases lay in between. In DNA form, the CDR3 reads TGTGCCAGCAGTGAAGAAGCAGGCGGGGCCAACGTCCTGACTTTC. This translates into CASSEEAGGANVLTF.

This clonotype was counted at least ten times. The rearrangement joins TRBV27 to TRBJ2-7, with 8 bases fitting TRBD1. The CDR3 consists of 13 residues. J was trimmed by 6 bases and V by 7 bases; bases with no gene match: 8. Germline CDR1 and CDR2: MNHEY and SMNVEV (reference sequence). The CDR3 DNA sequence: TGTGCCAGCACCGACAGGGGATCCGGCGAGCAGTACTTC. Protein: CASTDRGSGEQYF.

This clonotype was recorded at least ten times. The chain recombines TRBV11-2 with TRBJ2-5; 9 bases fit TRBD1. J lost 5 bases, V lost 5 bases, and 9 bases had no gene match. Germline V gene data show CDR1 as SGHAT and CDR2 as FQNNGV. The CDR3 is 15 amino acids. The CDR3 bases are TGTGCCAGCAGCCCCGGGACAGGGAAGTTGGAGACCCAGTACTTC. It translates to CASSPGTGKLETQYF.

Many counts were recorded for this clonotype. This chain joins TRBV10-3 and TRBJ1-5; no clear D gene. V lost 4 bases and J 4 bases, leaving 11 bases between the germline ends. Germline loops: CDR1 ENHRY, CDR2 SYGVKD. The CDR3 runs 14 residues. The CDR3 loop is CAISGNDRNQPQHF. CDR3 in DNA: TGTGCCATCAGTGGGAACGACCGGAATCAGCCCCAGCATTTT.

In its sample, this clonotype was seen many times. The chain carries TRBV25-1 and TRBJ2-3; no clear D. Germline CDR1 and CDR2: MGHDK and SYGVNS. The CDR3 loop spans 16 amino acids. V was trimmed by 7 bases and J by 3 bases, leaving 20 bases between them. The CDR3 loop reads CASTRRVGSETDTQYF. The CDR3 coding sequence is TGTGCCAGCACCCGCCGGGTGGGCAGCGAAACAGATACGCAGTATTTT.

At least ten counts were recorded for this clonotype. The chain uses TRBV5-4 and TRBJ1-1, with TRBD1 as a possible D gene (5 bases). Trimming took off 4 bases at V and 8 bases at J, with 15 bases between the two ends. CDR3 length: 13 amino acids. Germline CDR1 and CDR2: SGHNT and YYREEE (reference sequence). Here the CDR3 DNA reads TGTGCCAGCAGCCCGGACACCTTGGGGGAAGCTTTCTTT. Its translation is CASSPDTLGEAFF. Complete variable domain (other parts from reference TRBV5-4 and TRBJ1-1): ETGVTQSPTHLIKTRGQQVTLRCSSQSGHNTVSWYQQALGQGPQFIFQYYREEENGRGNFPPRFSGLQFPNYSSELNVNALELDDSALYLCASSPDTLGEAFFGQGTRLTVV.

This clonotype is classed as medium-sized. V and J are TRBV18 and TRBJ2-1, with D unresolved. CDR1 KGHSH and CDR2 LQKENI come from the germline V gene. CDR3 length: 10 amino acids. Trimming removed 5 bases at V and 7 bases at J, with 3 bases between. The CDR3 region has the DNA TGTGCCAGCTCAAAGAATGAGCAGTTCTTC. It specifies CASSKNEQFF.

This clonotype has ten or more counts. The V gene is TRBV11-2, the J gene TRBJ2-2; maybe TRBD2 (6 bases). The CDR3 loop spans 16 amino acids. Germline assignment: CDR1 SGHAT and CDR2 FQNNGV. V lost 4 bases to trimming and J lost 3 bases, with 15 bases between them. CDR3 sequence reads: CASSSWGVLDTGELFF. As DNA, the CDR3 is TGTGCCAGCAGCTCCTGGGGGGTATTGGACACCGGGGAGCTGTTTTTT.

Ten or more counts support this clonotype. The chain is built from TRBV6-1 and TRBJ1-5; unclear D gene. Deletions cut 4 bases from V and 5 bases from J, with 9 bases between. Germline CDR1 MNHNS, CDR2 SASEGT. The CDR3 loop spans 13 amino acids. The CDR3 DNA follows: TGTGCCAGCAGTGGTGAAATCGATCAGCCCCAGCATTTT. This codes for CASSGEIDQPQHF.

This rearrangement joins TRBV12-3 or TRBV12-4 to TRBJ1-3; no firm D call. The CDR3 runs to 13 residues. V was trimmed by 10 bases and J by 4 bases, leaving 14 bases between them. CDR3 amino acids: CANSPVRGNTIYF. CDR3 DNA: TGTGCCAACAGCCCAGTCAGGGGAAACACCATATATTTT.

This clonotype was counted many times. A read error is possible here, since a much larger clone lies one base away. CDR3 bases: TGTGCCAGCAGCTTAGGCCAGAGCTTGGATGAGCAGCTCTTC. Encoded protein: CASSLGQSLDEQLF. This rearrangement joins TRBV11-2 to TRBJ2-1; D not resolved. In germline, CDR1 is SGHAT, CDR2 FQNNGV. The CDR3 is made up of 14 amino acids.

This chain links TRBV5-1 with TRBJ1-3; tentative D call: TRBD1 (6 bases). Trimming shortened V by 4 bases and J by 5 bases, and 16 bases separated the two germline ends. The CDR3 consists of 15 residues. Germline lookup yields CDR1 SGHRS and CDR2 YFSETQ. In DNA, the CDR3 is TGCGCCAGCAGCGTGATAACAGGGTCTAGAAACACCATATATTTT. It encodes CASSVITGSRNTIYF.

With respect to this clonotype: Possible read error: a much larger clone is one base away. The chain combines TRBV25-1 with TRBJ2-3, with TRBD2 as a possible D gene (5 bases). The germline CDR1 and CDR2 sequences are MGHDK and SYGVNS. CDR3 size: 15 residues. CDR3 sequence reads: CASSEMDSSADTQCF. For the CDR3, the DNA is TGTGCCAGCAGTGAAATGGACTCCTCTGCGGATACGCAGTGTTTT.

CDR3 region: CSATPGGVNTEAFF. The CDR3 region has the DNA TGCAGTGCTACCCCAGGGGGGGTAAACACTGAAGCTTTCTTT. The gene calls are TRBV20-1 and TRBJ1-1; 7 nucleotides match TRBD1. J gave up 2 bases and V 4 bases, and 7 bases lay outside the gene matches. The CDR3 covers 14 residues. Germline CDR1 reads DFQATT; CDR2 reads SNEGSKA (reference sequence).

This clonotype was seen at least ten times. The chain joins TRBV7-8 to TRBJ2-1; TRBD2 matches 7 bases. The CDR3 has 14 amino acids. The trim removed 5 bases at V and 7 bases at J, leaving 8 bases unmatched. CDR1 SGHVS and CDR2 FQNEAQ come from the germline V gene. CDR3 DNA sequence: TGTGCCAGCAGCCAAGGACTAGTCCAGAATGAGCAGTTCTTC. Translating gives CASSQGLVQNEQFF.

This clonotype was picked up many times. The chain recombines TRBV7-3 with TRBJ2-1; TRBD2 agrees at 8 bases. The V gene's germline CDR1 is SGHTA and CDR2 FQGTGA. There are 15 residues in the CDR3. Trimming removed 1 base from V and 6 bases from J; junction bases left unmatched: 5. CDR3 DNA: TGTGCCAGCAGCTTAAGTGCTAGCGGGCTCAATGAGCAGTTCTTC. Its translation is CASSLSASGLNEQFF.